These 14 T cell receptor beta chains share one sample of origin, sequenced in a study of cytomegalovirus exposure and HLA in healthy donors. This PCR relied on a set of 60 Vbeta primers and 13 Jbeta primers. Libraries were prepared by immunoSEQ multiplex PCR; TCRdb keeps only in-frame clonotypes and omits some of them. The table shows about 120,000 clones, with roughly 9% occurring only once. Sequences were obtained from PBMCs. These receptors all stem from a woman between 40 and 55 years old in good health and CMV-seropositive.

This chain links TRBV18 with TRBJ2-2, with D possibly TRBD1 on 5 matching bases. The V gene's germline CDR1 is KGHSH and CDR2 LQKENI. V shed 2 bases and J shed 2 bases, with 12 bases lying between them. The CDR3 runs 16 residues. CDR3 coding DNA: TGTGCCAGCTCACCAAACTTACAGGCTAACACCGGGGAGCTGTTTTTT. Encoded protein: CASSPNLQANTGELFF.

This clone was counted only a few times. The V call is TRBV7-9, the J call TRBJ2-5, with D maybe TRBD1 (6 bases). The J call may not be correct, given that the DNA end is closer to TRBJ2-7. The CDR3 totals 14 residues. The germline gives CDR1 SEHNR, CDR2 FQNEAQ (reference sequence). The DNA of the CDR3 is TGTGCCAGCAGCACATCGGGACAACACTACGAGCAGTACTTC. This codes for CASSTSGQHYEQYF.

This clone was picked up a small number of times. The chain joins TRBV2 to TRBJ2-7; 9 bases align to TRBD1. From germline, CDR1 is SNHLY and CDR2 FYNNEI. The length of the CDR3 is 14 residues. The trim removed 5 bases at V and 3 bases at J, leaving 5 bases unmatched. Here the CDR3 DNA reads TGTGCCAGCAGTCGAGGGACAGGGAACTACGAGCAGTACTTC. Amino acid sequence: CASSRGTGNYEQYF. Based on the CDR3 plus reference TRBV2 and TRBJ2-7, the full variable domain is EPEVTQTPSHQVTQMGQEVILRCVPISNHLYFYWYRQILGQKVEFLVSFYNNEISEKSEIFDDQFSVERPDGSNFTLKIRSTKLEDSAMYFCASSRGTGNYEQYFGPGTRLTVT.

The chain has TRBV19 and TRBJ2-1, with D possibly matching TRBD2 (5 bases). V lost 10 bases and J 1 base, leaving 14 bases between the germline ends. Germline CDR1 LNHDA, CDR2 SQIVND (reference sequence). CDR3 length: 14 residues. The CDR3 DNA sequence: TGTGCCACCCCAATTTGCGGGTCCTACAATGAGCAGTTCTTC. Protein: CATPICGSYNEQFF.

This clone has a handful of counts. This chain connects TRBV28 to TRBJ1-1; D perhaps matches TRBD1 (5 bases). Germline V gene data show CDR1 as MDHEN and CDR2 as SYDVKM. The CDR3 contains 14 residues. The V gene lost 6 bases and the J gene lost 0 bases, with 11 bases spanning the gap. The CDR3 DNA is TGTGCCAGCAGCACACGACAGTTGAACACTGAAGCTTTCTTT. Translated: CASSTRQLNTEAFF.

This clone was observed a handful of times. V usage is TRBV6-6 and J usage is TRBJ1-1, with 9 bases matching TRBD1. Losses at the gene ends were 0 bases for V and 7 bases for J; bases not matched to a gene: 6. The CDR3 is made up of 15 amino acids. The germline V gene has CDR1 MNHNY and CDR2 SVGAGI (reference sequence). CDR3 region: CASSYSRTGALEAFF. Written as DNA, the CDR3 is TGTGCCAGCAGTTACTCACGGACAGGGGCTCTTGAAGCTTTCTTT.

J is TRBJ2-5 and V is TRBV5-1; tentative D call: TRBD1 (6 bases). Germline loops: CDR1 SGHRS, CDR2 YFSETQ. This CDR3 is built from 15 residues. V dropped 6 bases and J dropped 1 base, with 16 bases sitting between them. This CDR3 reads CASTLQSGAQETQYF. The CDR3 nucleotides are TGCGCCAGCACCCTTCAGTCAGGGGCCCAAGAGACCCAGTACTTC.

The table lists this clone with a few counts. The CDR3 sequence: CASSLQGLDYGYTF. The DNA for the CDR3 is TGTGCCAGCAGCTTGCAGGGGTTGGACTATGGCTACACCTTC. This rearrangement joins TRBV5-4 to TRBJ1-2, with TRBD1 as a possible D gene (6 bases). This CDR3 has 14 residues. Between the trimmed V and J ends, which lost 1 base and 3 bases, there was a span of 10 bases. The V gene's germline CDR1 is SGHNT and CDR2 YYREEE (reference sequence).

The V gene is TRBV7-2, the J gene TRBJ1-1; maybe TRBD1 (6 bases). V was shortened by 1 base and J by 4 bases, with 19 bases between the two germline ends. Germline V gene data show CDR1 as SGHTA and CDR2 as FQGNSA. This CDR3 contains 17 residues. As DNA, the CDR3 is TGTGCCAGCAGCTTAGTAAGCCCAGGGGCCTTGGGCACTGAAGCTTTCTTT. Translated, it gives CASSLVSPGALGTEAFF.

Only a few counts were recorded for this clone. This chain links TRBV5-6 with TRBJ1-3, with D possibly TRBD1 on 6 matching bases. The V and J ends lost 8 bases and 0 bases respectively, with 12 bases between them. This CDR3 comprises 14 residues. Germline CDR1 and CDR2: SGHDT and YYEEEE. The CDR3 spells CASGQISSGNTIYF. The CDR3, as DNA: TGTGCCAGTGGACAGATTTCCTCTGGAAACACCATATATTTT. Based on the CDR3 plus reference TRBV5-6 and TRBJ1-3, the full variable domain is DAGVTQSPTHLIKTRGQQVTLRCSPKSGHDTVSWYQQALGQGPQFIFQYYEEEERQRGNFPDRFSGHQFPNYSSELNVNALLLGDSALYLCASGQISSGNTIYFGEGSWLTVV.

This clone was counted only a few times. The chain combines TRBV2 with TRBJ1-3; D is unresolved. The V gene's germline CDR1 is SNHLY and CDR2 FYNNEI. CDR3 length equals 17 residues. V was clipped by 4 bases and J by 4 bases, with 20 bases between them. CDR3 sequence: CASSGFIPSVPGNTIYF. CDR3 DNA: TGTGCCAGCAGTGGATTCATCCCCTCAGTCCCGGGAAACACCATATATTTT. Drawing the rest from reference TRBV2 and TRBJ1-3, the complete variable domain is EPEVTQTPSHQVTQMGQEVILRCVPISNHLYFYWYRQILGQKVEFLVSFYNNEISEKSEIFDDQFSVERPDGSNFTLKIRSTKLEDSAMYFCASSGFIPSVPGNTIYFGEGSWLTVV.

The chain recombines TRBV7-3 with TRBJ2-1; 11 bases are a match to TRBD2. CDR1 and CDR2 (germline): SGHTA, FQGTGA. The V segment lost 6 bases and the J segment 4 bases; nucleotides outside the gene matches: 17. The CDR3 loop spans 19 amino acids. The CDR3 sequence: CASSTSSIAGGPKYNEQFF. The CDR3 coding sequence is TGTGCCAGCAGTACATCGTCAATAGCGGGGGGGCCAAAATACAATGAGCAGTTCTTC.

This rearrangement joins TRBV4-1 to TRBJ1-5; D perhaps matches TRBD1 (5 bases). Germline CDR1 MGHRA, CDR2 YSYEKL. This CDR3 comprises 15 residues. V was pared by 1 base and J by 3 bases, with 10 bases between. CDR3 nucleotide sequence: TGCGCCAGCAGCCAAGTTAGACAGCTCAATCAGCCCCAGCATTTT. Translation: CASSQVRQLNQPQHF.

This chain connects TRBV27 to TRBJ2-7; 9 positions match TRBD1. The germline V gene has CDR1 MNHEY and CDR2 SMNVEV (reference sequence). Germline trimming cut 6 bases from V and 3 bases from J; bases unmatched to any gene: 9. The CDR3 loop spans 15 amino acids. CDR3 in amino acids: CASRGGTGFSYEQYF. In DNA, the CDR3 is TGTGCCAGCAGAGGGGGGACAGGGTTTAGCTACGAGCAGTACTTC.